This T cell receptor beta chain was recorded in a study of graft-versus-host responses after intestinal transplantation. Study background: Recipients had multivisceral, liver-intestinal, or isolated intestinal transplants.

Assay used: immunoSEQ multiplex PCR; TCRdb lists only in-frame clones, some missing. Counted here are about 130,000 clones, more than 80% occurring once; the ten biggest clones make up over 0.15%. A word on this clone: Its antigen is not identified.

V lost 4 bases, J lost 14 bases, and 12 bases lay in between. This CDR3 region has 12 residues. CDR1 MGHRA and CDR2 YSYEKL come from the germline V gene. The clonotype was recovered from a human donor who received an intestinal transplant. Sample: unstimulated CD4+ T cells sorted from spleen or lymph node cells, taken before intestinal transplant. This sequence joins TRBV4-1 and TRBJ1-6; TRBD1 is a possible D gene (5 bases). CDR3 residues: CASSLGTAALHF. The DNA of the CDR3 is TGCGCCAGCAGCCTAGGGACCGCTGCCCTCCACTTT.